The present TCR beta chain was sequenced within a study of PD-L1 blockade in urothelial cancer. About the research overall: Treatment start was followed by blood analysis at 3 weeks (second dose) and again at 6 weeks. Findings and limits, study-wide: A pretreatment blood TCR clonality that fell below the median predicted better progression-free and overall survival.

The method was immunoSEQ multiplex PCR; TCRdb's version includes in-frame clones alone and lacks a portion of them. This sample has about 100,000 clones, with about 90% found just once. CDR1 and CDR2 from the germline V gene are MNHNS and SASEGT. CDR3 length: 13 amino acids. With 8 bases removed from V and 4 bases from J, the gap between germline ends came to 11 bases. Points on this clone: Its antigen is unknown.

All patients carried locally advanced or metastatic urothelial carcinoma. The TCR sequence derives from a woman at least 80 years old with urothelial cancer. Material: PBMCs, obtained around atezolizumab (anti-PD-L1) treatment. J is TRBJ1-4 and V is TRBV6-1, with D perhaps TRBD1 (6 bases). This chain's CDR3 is CASGGQNNEKLFF. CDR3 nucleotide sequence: TGTGCCAGCGGAGGACAGAATAATGAAAAACTGTTTTTT.